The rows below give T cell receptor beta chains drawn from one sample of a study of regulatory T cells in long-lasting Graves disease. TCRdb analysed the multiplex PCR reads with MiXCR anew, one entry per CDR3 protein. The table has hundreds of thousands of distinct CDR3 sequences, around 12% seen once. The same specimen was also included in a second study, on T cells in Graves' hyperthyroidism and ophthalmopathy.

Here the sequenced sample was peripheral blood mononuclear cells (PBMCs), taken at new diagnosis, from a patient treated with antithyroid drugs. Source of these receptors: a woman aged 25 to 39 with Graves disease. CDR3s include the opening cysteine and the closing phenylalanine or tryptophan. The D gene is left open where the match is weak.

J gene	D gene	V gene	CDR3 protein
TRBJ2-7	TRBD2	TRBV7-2	CASSLRLAGAVKEQYF
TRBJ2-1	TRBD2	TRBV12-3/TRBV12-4	CASRLLAGAVYNEQFF
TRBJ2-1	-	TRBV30	CAWTRSPYNEQFF
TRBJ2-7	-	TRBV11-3	CASSLRVGVYGQYF
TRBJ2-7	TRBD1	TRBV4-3	CASSQVLGGREYEQYF
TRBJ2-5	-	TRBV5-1	CASSRWAGKRGETQYF
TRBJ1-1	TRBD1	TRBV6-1	CASRAGTGEAFF
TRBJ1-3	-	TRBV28	CASSFLGNTIYF
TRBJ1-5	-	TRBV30	CAWSVSINQPQHF
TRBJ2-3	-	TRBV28	CASSSAWGSSTDTQYF
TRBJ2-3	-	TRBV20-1	CSASRYRTDTQYF
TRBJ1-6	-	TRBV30	CAWTGQHNSPLHF
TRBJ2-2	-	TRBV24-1	CATSVGGRMRNGELFF
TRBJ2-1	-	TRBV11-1	CASSFGGVPYNEQFF
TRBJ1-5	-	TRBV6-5	CASSSPPGTQHF
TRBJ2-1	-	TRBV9	CASSVVPGGAINEQFF
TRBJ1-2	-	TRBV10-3	CAIRAPVLGYTF
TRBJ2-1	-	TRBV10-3	CAISEGRQTYNEQFF
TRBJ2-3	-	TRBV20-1	CSARSGPPADTQYF
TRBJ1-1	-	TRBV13	CASSLELSRNTEAFF
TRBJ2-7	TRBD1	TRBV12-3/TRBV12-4	CASSQTGDYEQYF
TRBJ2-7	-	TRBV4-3	CASSQYLLYEQYF